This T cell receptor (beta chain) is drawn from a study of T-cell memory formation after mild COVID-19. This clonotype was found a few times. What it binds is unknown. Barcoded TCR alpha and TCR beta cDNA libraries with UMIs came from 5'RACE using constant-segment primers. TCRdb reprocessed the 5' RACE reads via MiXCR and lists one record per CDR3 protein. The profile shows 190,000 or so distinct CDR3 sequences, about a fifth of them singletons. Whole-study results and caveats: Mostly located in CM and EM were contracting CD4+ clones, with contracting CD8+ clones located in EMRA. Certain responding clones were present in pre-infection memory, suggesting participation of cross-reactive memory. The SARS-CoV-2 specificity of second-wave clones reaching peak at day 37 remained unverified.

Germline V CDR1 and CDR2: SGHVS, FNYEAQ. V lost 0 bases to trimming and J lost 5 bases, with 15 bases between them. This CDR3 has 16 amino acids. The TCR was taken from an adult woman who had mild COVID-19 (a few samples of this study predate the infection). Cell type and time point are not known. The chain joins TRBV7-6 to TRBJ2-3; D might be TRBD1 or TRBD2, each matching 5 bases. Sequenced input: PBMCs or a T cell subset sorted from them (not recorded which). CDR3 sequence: CASSLAQGDRRDTQYF. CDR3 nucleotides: TGTGCCAGCAGCTTAGCGCAAGGGGACCGGCGAGATACGCAGTATTTT.